The 3 T cell receptor beta chains reported below all come from one sample, sequenced in a study of identical twins. TCRdb processed the 5' RACE reads anew with MiXCR; each CDR3 protein has one entry. The table has 350,000 to 500,000 distinct CDR3 sequences, around 18% seen once; the top ten hold around 10%. The sample was naive T cells sorted from blood. Receptor source: a man aged 45 to 65 in good health.

The genes are TRBV5-6 and TRBJ2-3; 7 nucleotides agree with TRBD2. The V gene's germline CDR1 is SGHDT and CDR2 YYEEEE. The CDR3 is 14 residues long. Trimming took 0 bases from V and 7 from J; bases not matched to a gene: 5. Here the CDR3 reads CASSLGRERHTQYF. CDR3 sequence (DNA): TGTGCCAGCAGCTTGGGGCGGGAGCGGCATACGCAGTATTTT.

This clonotype has a count of ten or more. The chain couples TRBV5-1 to TRBJ2-3; the D gene is possibly TRBD1 (6 bases). In germline, CDR1 is SGHRS, CDR2 YFSETQ. CDR3 length: 14 residues. Deletions cut 2 bases from V and 4 bases from J, with 11 bases between. CDR3 coding DNA: TGCGCCAGCAGCTTAGGACAGACTGCAGATACGCAGTATTTT. Translating it yields CASSLGQTADTQYF.

The gene calls are TRBV20-1 and TRBJ2-7; tentative D call: TRBD1 (6 bases). This CDR3 contains 10 residues. Germline V lookup: CDR1 DFQATT, CDR2 SNEGSKA (reference sequence). V dropped 8 bases and J dropped 3 bases, with 8 bases sitting between them. The CDR3 region has the DNA TGCAGTATCAGGGGCTACGAGCAGTACTTC. This translates into CSIRGYEQYF.